This is a list of T cell receptor beta chains from one sample in a study of T cell repertoires in cytomegalovirus infection. TCRdb processed the reads anew with MiXCR; each CDR3 protein has one entry. The top ten clones hold approximately 44% of a sample with 230,000 or so distinct CDR3 sequences, about 17% of them seen once. The specimen was CD8+ T cells from PBMCs. Source of these receptors: a human donor in good health (CMV status not recorded). Some clones in this sample may be carry-over from other donors' samples. Each CDR3 is given with its conserved first and last residue. Fields, in order: V gene, clone size, J gene, D gene, CDR3 DNA, CDR3 protein. D genes are given only for firm matches. Some rows mark clone size as missing; the rest say once, few, many or name a class of expanded clone.

v_call: TRBV7-7; clone_size: few; j_call: TRBJ2-1; d_call: .; cdr3_nt: TGTGCTAGCAGCTTAGTCCGGGGGGAGCAGTTCTTC; cdr3_aa: CASSLVRGEQFF
v_call: TRBV7-3; clone_size: few; j_call: TRBJ2-1; d_call: TRBD2; cdr3_nt: TGTGCCAGCAGCATGACTAGCGGGGGAGCCAATGAGCAGTTCTTC; cdr3_aa: CASSMTSGGANEQFF
v_call: TRBV28; clone_size: .; j_call: TRBJ2-7; d_call: TRBD1; cdr3_nt: TGTGCCAGCAGTTTCGGGACAGGGGGCCCTATTTGGGAGCAGTACTTC; cdr3_aa: CASSFGTGGPIWEQYF
v_call: TRBV4-3; clone_size: few; j_call: TRBJ1-3; d_call: .; cdr3_nt: TGCGCCAGCAGCCAAGATAGGGGGACCCAAAACACCATATATTTT; cdr3_aa: CASSQDRGTQNTIYF
v_call: TRBV7-2; clone_size: few; j_call: TRBJ2-3; d_call: TRBD2; cdr3_nt: TGTGCCAGCAGCGTGGGACTAGCGGGGGCCTTGGACACAGATACGCAGTATTTT; cdr3_aa: CASSVGLAGALDTDTQYF
v_call: TRBV19; clone_size: .; j_call: TRBJ1-5; d_call: .; cdr3_nt: TGTGCCAGTAGTCTAGGGACAAGTAATCAGCCCCAGCATTTT; cdr3_aa: CASSLGTSNQPQHF
v_call: TRBV23-1; clone_size: many; j_call: TRBJ2-7; d_call: .; cdr3_nt: TGCGCCAGCAGTCAAACGCGGTTAGCACCCTACGAGCAGTACTTC; cdr3_aa: CASSQTRLAPYEQYF
v_call: TRBV7-8; clone_size: many; j_call: TRBJ2-7; d_call: TRBD1; cdr3_nt: TGTGCCAGCAGCGTCGGGACAGACTACGAGCAGTACTTC; cdr3_aa: CASSVGTDYEQYF
v_call: TRBV12-3/TRBV12-4; clone_size: .; j_call: TRBJ1-2; d_call: .; cdr3_nt: TGTGCCAGCAGTCCCAAGTCGGGAAAGACTAACTATGGCTACACCTTC; cdr3_aa: CASSPKSGKTNYGYTF
v_call: TRBV29-1; clone_size: few; j_call: TRBJ1-2; d_call: .; cdr3_nt: TGCAGCGTTGAACAGGGATTGTCCTATGGCTACACCTTC; cdr3_aa: CSVEQGLSYGYTF
v_call: TRBV2; clone_size: few; j_call: TRBJ2-3; d_call: .; cdr3_nt: TGTGCCAGCAGTGAAGCTCAGGGTCCAGATACGCAGTATTTT; cdr3_aa: CASSEAQGPDTQYF
v_call: TRBV27; clone_size: few; j_call: TRBJ2-1; d_call: TRBD2; cdr3_nt: TGTGCCAGCAGTCATAGCGGGACATACAATGAGCAGTTCTTC; cdr3_aa: CASSHSGTYNEQFF
v_call: TRBV20-1; clone_size: .; j_call: TRBJ2-3; d_call: .; cdr3_nt: TGCAGTCGGCACCTCGCCGATACGCAGTATTTT; cdr3_aa: CSRHLADTQYF
v_call: TRBV19; clone_size: many; j_call: TRBJ1-5; d_call: .; cdr3_nt: TGTGCCAGTAGTATAGATGGCTATCAGCCCCAGCATTTT; cdr3_aa: CASSIDGYQPQHF
v_call: TRBV6-2/TRBV6-3; clone_size: many; j_call: TRBJ1-5; d_call: TRBD1; cdr3_nt: TGTGCCAGCAGTCTATCCGGGACAGGAGTCAATCAGCCCCAGCATTTT; cdr3_aa: CASSLSGTGVNQPQHF
v_call: TRBV14; clone_size: few; j_call: TRBJ2-6; d_call: .; cdr3_nt: TGTGCCAGCAATTCGGGGATCTGGGCCAACGTCCTGACTTTC; cdr3_aa: CASNSGIWANVLTF
v_call: TRBV7-9; clone_size: few; j_call: TRBJ1-4; d_call: .; cdr3_nt: TGTGCCAGCAGCTTAGCGGGAGACCCGGCGGGGGAAAAACTGTTTTTT; cdr3_aa: CASSLAGDPAGEKLFF
v_call: TRBV6-4; clone_size: .; j_call: TRBJ1-6; d_call: .; cdr3_nt: TGTGCCAGCAGTGACGGGGTGGACAATTCACCCCTCCACTTT; cdr3_aa: CASSDGVDNSPLHF
v_call: TRBV2; clone_size: .; j_call: TRBJ2-7; d_call: .; cdr3_nt: TGTGCCAGCAGTGAAAACAGGCCCTACGAGCAGTACTTC; cdr3_aa: CASSENRPYEQYF
v_call: TRBV3-1; clone_size: many; j_call: TRBJ1-5; d_call: .; cdr3_nt: TGTGCCAGCAGCCAAGATCTTCGTTCGGGAGGTCAGCCCCAGCATTTT; cdr3_aa: CASSQDLRSGGQPQHF
v_call: TRBV13; clone_size: .; j_call: TRBJ2-3; d_call: .; cdr3_nt: TGTGCCAGCAGCTTAGAGGTGGGGGATACGCAGTATTTT; cdr3_aa: CASSLEVGDTQYF
v_call: TRBV28; clone_size: few; j_call: TRBJ2-5; d_call: TRBD1; cdr3_nt: TGTGCCAGCAGTTTACGGTACCAGGGGGCATCGGAGACCCAGTACTTC; cdr3_aa: CASSLRYQGASETQYF
v_call: TRBV7-2; clone_size: many; j_call: TRBJ2-5; d_call: TRBD2; cdr3_nt: TGTGCCAGCAACCCATTCGGTCCTAGCGGGGGCTCAGAGACCCAGTACTTC; cdr3_aa: CASNPFGPSGGSETQYF
v_call: TRBV6-2/TRBV6-3; clone_size: few; j_call: TRBJ2-2; d_call: TRBD2; cdr3_nt: TGTGCCAGCAGTGGAACTAGCGGGGGGGCCGGGGAGCTGTTTTTT; cdr3_aa: CASSGTSGGAGELFF
v_call: TRBV12-3/TRBV12-4; clone_size: many; j_call: TRBJ2-2; d_call: .; cdr3_nt: TGTGCCAGCAGTCGTGGGTATTTCGGATCCGGGGAGCTGTTTTTT; cdr3_aa: CASSRGYFGSGELFF
v_call: TRBV12-3/TRBV12-4; clone_size: few; j_call: TRBJ2-7; d_call: .; cdr3_nt: TGTGCCAGCAGTTTCGACGGCACAAAGCAGTACTTC; cdr3_aa: CASSFDGTKQYF